This TCR beta chain was documented in a study of T cell clonotyping in hematopoietic cell transplantation. Clones were read by immunoSEQ multiplex PCR, and TCRdb kept only the in-frame ones, dropping some. The data contain roughly 37,000 clones, 88% of them singletons. From germline, CDR1 is SGHAT and CDR2 FQNNGV. CDR3 length: 12 residues. The V end was cut by 1 base, the J end by 7 bases, with 7 bases between. The sample was peripheral blood mononuclear cells. This TCR was recovered from a woman in her 40s in good health. Some clones in this sample may be carry-over from other donors' samples. The chain links TRBV11-2 to TRBJ1-1; D gene unclear. In DNA form, the CDR3 reads TGTGCCAGCAGCTTAGCGGGAGATGAAGCTTTCTTT. This sequence encodes CASSLAGDEAFF.